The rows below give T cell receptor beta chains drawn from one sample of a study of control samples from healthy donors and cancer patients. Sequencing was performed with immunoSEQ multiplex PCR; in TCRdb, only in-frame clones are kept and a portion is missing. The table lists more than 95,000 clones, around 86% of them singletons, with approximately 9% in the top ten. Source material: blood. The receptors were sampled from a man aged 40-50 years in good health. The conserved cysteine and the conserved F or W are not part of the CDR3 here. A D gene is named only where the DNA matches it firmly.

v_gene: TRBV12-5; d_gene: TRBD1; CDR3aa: ASGLVTGGAYGYT
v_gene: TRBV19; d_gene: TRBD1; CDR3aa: ASKGGQGAGNQPQH
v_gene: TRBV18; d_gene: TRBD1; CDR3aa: ASSPPRGQGREKLF
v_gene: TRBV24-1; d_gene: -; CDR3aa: ATSDYGRGDGYT
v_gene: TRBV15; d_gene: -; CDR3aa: ATSRAGFGSPLH
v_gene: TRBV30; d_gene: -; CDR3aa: AWSRADTQY
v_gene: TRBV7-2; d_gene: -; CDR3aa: ASSGEFYGYT
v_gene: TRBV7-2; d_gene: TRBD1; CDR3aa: ASSLLGTGLDIQY
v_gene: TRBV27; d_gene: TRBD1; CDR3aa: ASRAVGTGLLYGYT
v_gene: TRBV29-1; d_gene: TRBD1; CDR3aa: SVVGQGISNGYT
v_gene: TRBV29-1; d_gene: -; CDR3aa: SGLGRDSYEQY
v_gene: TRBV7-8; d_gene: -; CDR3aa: ASSETETQY
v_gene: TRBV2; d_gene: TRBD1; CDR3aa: ASSEYGTGGVYEAF
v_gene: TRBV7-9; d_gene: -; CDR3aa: ASSSKGDWYGYT
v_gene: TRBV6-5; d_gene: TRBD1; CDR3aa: ASDRGLSTGELF
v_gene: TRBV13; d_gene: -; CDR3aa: ASSLAQTTQY
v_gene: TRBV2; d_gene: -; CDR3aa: ATRRSVNYYNEQF
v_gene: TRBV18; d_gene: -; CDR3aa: ASSSPGRRRETQY
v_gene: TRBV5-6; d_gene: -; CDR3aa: ASSSGLVGEQY
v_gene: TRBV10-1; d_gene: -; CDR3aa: AIPRGPKNIQY
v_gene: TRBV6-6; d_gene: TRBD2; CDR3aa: ASSRKLAGDSPYFEQF
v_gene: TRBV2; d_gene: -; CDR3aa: ASSPSPNSPLH
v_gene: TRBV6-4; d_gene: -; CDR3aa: ASSDIAGDHYGYT
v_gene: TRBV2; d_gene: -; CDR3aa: ASADLWEQY
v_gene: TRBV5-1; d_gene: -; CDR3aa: ASSLVGGPLAEQY
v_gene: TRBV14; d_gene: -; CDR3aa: ASSQAFRQGSRDEQY
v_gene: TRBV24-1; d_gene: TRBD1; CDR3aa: VTSDPRQGDQPQH
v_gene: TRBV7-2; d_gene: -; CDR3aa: ASSLTRTVPPYNEQF
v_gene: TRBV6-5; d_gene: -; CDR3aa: ASSPNGQGNSPLH